Listed here are 30 T cell receptor beta chains from one sample, sequenced in a study of shared clonotypes between healthy human individuals. Sequenced by immunoSEQ multiplex PCR; TCRdb stores in-frame clones only, minus some. The sample records some 2 million clones, 85% to 95% being singletons. The sample was naive CD4+ T cells sorted from blood. Subset denoted: CD45RA+ positively selected. These receptor sequences come from a man aged 18-30 years in good health.

The chain joins TRBV25-1 to TRBJ2-3; 7 nucleotides line up with TRBD1. Germline values: CDR1 MGHDK, CDR2 SYGVNS. The ends lost 4 bases at V and 3 bases at J; junction bases unmatched: 4. This CDR3 has 14 amino acids. The CDR3 region is CASSATGVTDTQYF. The CDR3 DNA follows: TGTGCCAGCAGTGCAACAGGGGTGACAGATACGCAGTATTTT.

As concerns this clone: This same CDR3 is encoded by further DNA sequences in the sample. The chain joins TRBV2 to TRBJ1-4; 7 nucleotides agree with TRBD1. The ends lost 6 bases at V and 2 bases at J; junction bases unmatched: 3. From germline, CDR1 is SNHLY and CDR2 FYNNEI. The CDR3 has 14 residues. The CDR3 DNA follows: TGTGCCAGCAGGGAACAGGGGACTAATGAAAAACTGTTTTTT. Translated: CASREQGTNEKLFF.

The rearrangement links TRBV9 to TRBJ2-5; 8 positions agree with TRBD2. Germline V gene sequence: CDR1 SGDLS, CDR2 YYNGEE. The CDR3 is 16 amino acids. The junction had 11 bases not matched to a gene; V was cut back by 0 bases and J by 7 bases. CDR3 nucleotide sequence: TGTGCCAGCAGCGTAGGTAGCGGGGACGCCCTAAGGACCCAGTACTTC. Protein: CASSVGSGDALRTQYF.

A note on this clone: Other DNA sequences in the sample encode the same CDR3. The chain is built from TRBV6-1 and TRBJ2-1; possibly TRBD1 for D (6 bases). The CDR3 runs 16 residues. In germline, CDR1 is MNHNS, CDR2 SASEGT. The V and J ends lost 1 base and 0 bases respectively, with 10 bases between them. The CDR3: CASSEVGGSSYNEQFF. The CDR3, as DNA: TGTGCCAGCAGTGAAGTAGGGGGAAGCTCCTACAATGAGCAGTTCTTC.

The rearrangement links TRBV19 to TRBJ2-3, with D perhaps matching TRBD1 (5 bases). The germline V gene has CDR1 LNHDA and CDR2 SQIVND (reference sequence). Trimming removed 3 bases at V and 6 bases at J, with 13 bases between. This CDR3 spans 14 amino acids. CDR3 amino acids: CASSIPGSLDTQYF. The CDR3 DNA reads as TGTGCCAGTAGTATTCCAGGGTCCTTGGATACGCAGTATTTT.

The count of this clone is one. The J gene is TRBJ2-7, the V gene TRBV18, with TRBD1 identical over 10 bases. Unmatched junction bases numbered 16, after V lost 4 bases and J lost 4 bases. Per germline, CDR1 KGHSH and CDR2 LQKENI. There are 18 residues in the CDR3. The CDR3 loop is CASSQTGPRQGATYEQYF. As DNA, the CDR3 is TGTGCCAGCTCACAAACTGGGCCCCGACAGGGGGCAACGTACGAGCAGTACTTC.

To note about this clone: Other DNA sequences in this sample translate to the same CDR3. The V gene is TRBV18, the J gene TRBJ2-6; no firm D call. There are 15 residues in the CDR3. CDR1 and CDR2 from the germline V gene are KGHSH and LQKENI. Trimming removed 1 base from V and 1 base from J, with 5 bases in between. The CDR3 nucleotides are TGTGCCAGCTCACCACTTAGTTCTGGGGCCAACGTCCTGACTTTC. Translation: CASSPLSSGANVLTF.

The chain joins TRBV6-5 to TRBJ1-6, with 7 bases identical to TRBD1. CDR3 length equals 14 residues. The V gene end was trimmed by 10 bases and the J gene end by 0 bases; junction bases not matched to a gene: 3. Germline V gives CDR1 MNHEY, CDR2 SVGAGI. CDR3 amino acids: CAIRDSSYNSPLHF. The CDR3 nucleotides read TGTGCCATCCGGGACAGCTCCTATAATTCACCCCTCCACTTT.

This chain links TRBV7-3 with TRBJ1-5, with D uncertain. V was trimmed by 2 bases and J by 7 bases, leaving 9 bases between them. CDR1 is SGHTA and CDR2 is FQGTGA in the germline V gene. CDR3 length: 13 amino acids. The CDR3 is CASSLAEGQPQHF. The CDR3 DNA is TGTGCCAGCAGCTTAGCGGAGGGACAGCCCCAGCATTTT.

V usage is TRBV19 and J usage is TRBJ1-2; a possible D gene is TRBD1 (5 bases). From germline, CDR1 is LNHDA and CDR2 SQIVND (reference sequence). V was shortened by 6 bases and J by 2 bases, with 13 bases between the two germline ends. CDR3 size: 14 residues. The CDR3 nucleotides are TGTGCCAGTAGCCGAACGGGACCCAACTATGGCTACACCTTC. Translation gives CASSRTGPNYGYTF.

J is TRBJ1-5 and V is TRBV28; possible D gene TRBD1, 5 bases. CDR1 is MDHEN, CDR2 SYDVKM, per germline. The V gene lost 3 bases and the J gene lost 7 bases, with 10 bases spanning the gap. CDR3 length: 13 residues. CDR3 coding DNA: TGTGCCAGCAGTTTGAGACAGAGGCAGCCCCAGCATTTT. It is translated as CASSLRQRQPQHF.

This clone was recorded a few times. This chain connects TRBV19 to TRBJ1-5; D possibly corresponds to TRBD1 (5 bases). Looked up from germline, CDR1 is LNHDA and CDR2 is SQIVND (reference sequence). V was cut by 3 bases and J by 4 bases, with 13 bases left in between. The CDR3 has 15 residues. The CDR3: CASSIGALPNQPQHF. CDR3 bases: TGTGCCAGTAGTATTGGGGCCCTCCCGAATCAGCCCCAGCATTTT.

Concerning this clone: At one end the junction does not follow the germline gene, possibly because of a read error. The gene calls are TRBV6-6 and TRBJ1-1; possible D gene TRBD1, 5 bases. CDR1 MNHNY and CDR2 SVGAGI come from the germline V gene (reference sequence). The CDR3 is made up of 14 amino acids. The CDR3 DNA follows: TGTGCCATCAGTGTAGGCCGGGACCAAGCTGAAGCTTTCTTT. This gives the protein CAISVGRDQAEAFF.

This sequence joins TRBV5-1 and TRBJ2-1, with D possibly being TRBD1 (5 bases). The CDR3 has 16 residues. V was clipped by 0 bases and J by 0 bases, with 10 bases between them. The germline V gene has CDR1 SGHRS and CDR2 YFSETQ. CDR3 sequence reads: CASSLARVGSYNEQFF. In nucleotides, the CDR3 is TGCGCCAGCAGCTTGGCCAGGGTTGGCTCCTACAATGAGCAGTTCTTC. The variable domain in full, completed from reference TRBV5-1 and TRBJ2-1, reads KAGVTQTPRYLIKTRGQQVTLSCSPISGHRSVSWYQQTPGQGLQFLFEYFSETQRNKGNFPGRFSGRQFSNSRSEMNVSTLELGDSALYLCASSLARVGSYNEQFFGPGTRLTVL.

The genes are TRBV5-1 and TRBJ2-7; tentative D call: TRBD2 (6 bases). Deletions cut 2 bases from V and 6 bases from J, with 9 bases between. The length of the CDR3 is 12 residues. Germline CDR1 reads SGHRS; CDR2 reads YFSETQ. CDR3 DNA: TGCGCCAGCAGCTTTTCGGGGGTCGAGCAGTACTTC. It encodes CASSFSGVEQYF.

The chain employs TRBV25-1 and TRBJ2-1; TRBD1 matches 7 bases. Trimming cost V 6 bases and J 3 bases; bases outside gene matches: 8. Germline V CDR1 and CDR2: MGHDK, SYGVNS. This CDR3 has 15 amino acids. CDR3 sequence reads: CASSPGQLLYNEQFF. CDR3 bases: TGTGCCAGCAGCCCGGGACAGCTCCTCTACAATGAGCAGTTCTTC.

The chain uses TRBV9 and TRBJ2-1, with 13 bases identical to TRBD2. Trimming cost V 0 bases and J 10 bases; bases outside gene matches: 4. Germline values: CDR1 SGDLS, CDR2 YYNGEE. The CDR3 runs 15 residues. CDR3 protein: CASSVETSGRGEQFF. The CDR3 DNA reads as TGTGCCAGCAGCGTAGAAACTAGCGGGAGGGGAGAGCAGTTCTTC.

As for this clone: A much larger clone differs by one base, so this may be a read error. The chain recombines TRBV2 with TRBJ1-3; D gene uncertain. Trimming stripped 7 bases from V and 7 bases from J, with 20 bases between. This CDR3 contains 15 residues. Germline V gene sequence: CDR1 SNHLY, CDR2 FYNNEI. CDR3 nucleotides: TGTGCCAGCAATGCATATAGGGCGGTTATCAACACCATATATTTT. Translating it yields CASNAYRAVINTIYF.

The chain uses TRBV5-3 and TRBJ2-5; TRBD1 matches 11 bases. TRBV5-3 is reported as an ORF; its role is uncertain. The CDR3 spans 14 residues. The V gene end was trimmed by 8 bases and the J gene end by 7 bases; junction bases not matched to a gene: 10. The CDR3 DNA is TGTGCCAGCAGCCCGGACAGGGGGCTGGGGACCCAGTACTTC. Its translation: CASSPDRGLGTQYF.

CDR3 residues: CAWGQGKNQPQHF. DNA for the CDR3: TGTGCCTGGGGTCAGGGGAAAAATCAGCCCCAGCATTTT. The chain combines TRBV30 with TRBJ1-5; maybe TRBD1 (6 bases). The CDR3 length is 13 residues. Germline V gene sequence: CDR1 GTSNPN, CDR2 SVGIG (reference sequence). Deletions cut 5 bases from V and 4 bases from J, with 12 bases between.

The V and J genes are TRBV11-3 and TRBJ2-5, with D perhaps given as TRBD1 or TRBD2 (5 bases each). Germline V gene data show CDR1 as SGHNT and CDR2 as YENEEA. This CDR3 spans 16 amino acids. The ends were cut back, 1 base at V and 5 bases at J, with 17 bases in the middle. The DNA of the CDR3 is TGTGCCAGCAGCTTAGGGGACCGACACCCTATGGAGACCCAGTACTTC. It yields the protein CASSLGDRHPMETQYF.

The chain carries TRBV2 and TRBJ1-4; D unclear. The CDR3 spans 14 residues. V was pared by 6 bases and J by 0 bases, with 8 bases between. Per germline, CDR1 SNHLY and CDR2 FYNNEI. CDR3 region: CASSKGSTNEKLFF. CDR3 DNA: TGTGCCAGCAGCAAGGGATCAACTAATGAAAAACTGTTTTTT.

V and J are TRBV30 and TRBJ1-6; TRBD1 might be the D (5 bases). Germline lookup yields CDR1 GTSNPN and CDR2 SVGIG (reference sequence). Between the trimmed V and J ends, which lost 0 bases and 5 bases, there was a span of 8 bases. The CDR3 covers 14 residues. The CDR3 loop is CAWSVGGDNSPLHF. For the CDR3, the DNA is TGTGCCTGGAGTGTAGGAGGGGATAATTCACCCCTCCACTTT.

As concerns this clone: The same CDR3 also results from other DNA sequences found in this sample. The rearrangement links TRBV6-5 to TRBJ2-2, with 10 bases fitting TRBD2. With V trimmed by 9 bases and J by 2 bases, 3 bases remained unmatched. The germline V gene encodes CDR1 MNHEY and CDR2 SVGAGI. This CDR3 has 14 amino acids. The CDR3 nucleotides are TGTGCCAGTAGGACTAGCGGTAACACCGGGGAGCTGTTTTTT. Residues: CASRTSGNTGELFF.

To note about this clone: Other DNA variants within this sample encode the same CDR3. The V and J genes are TRBV6-5 and TRBJ2-7; 12 bases match TRBD1. Germline lookup yields CDR1 MNHEY and CDR2 SVGAGI. The CDR3 runs to 15 residues. V trimming: 2 bases; J trimming: 4 bases; junction bases outside the gene matches: 3. The CDR3 coding sequence is TGTGCCAGCAGTTACCGGGACAGGGGGCTTTACGAGCAGTACTTC. Translation gives CASSYRDRGLYEQYF.

The chain employs TRBV7-9 and TRBJ2-3; TRBD2 is a possible D gene (6 bases). From germline, CDR1 is SEHNR and CDR2 FQNEAQ (reference sequence). This CDR3 comprises 17 residues. The V gene lost 6 bases and the J gene lost 0 bases, with 19 bases spanning the gap. CDR3 nucleotides: TGTGCCAGCAGGAAAGGGACTCTCCTAGCTAGCACAGATACGCAGTATTTT. This encodes CASRKGTLLASTDTQYF.

This rearrangement joins TRBV5-1 to TRBJ2-3; D is unresolved. Germline CDR1 and CDR2: SGHRS and YFSETQ. The CDR3 is 14 residues long. Trimming left V 0 bases short and J 4 bases short, with 9 bases between. The CDR3 bases are TGCGCCAGCAGCTTGGCCGCGCCCCCAGATACGCAGTATTTT. It translates to CASSLAAPPDTQYF.

The chain carries TRBV6-1 and TRBJ2-3, with unresolved D. This CDR3 has 18 residues. Germline values: CDR1 MNHNS, CDR2 SASEGT. Trimming cost V 3 bases and J 2 bases, with 21 bases left between them. CDR3 in amino acids: CASSDQAYASRLTDTQYF. Written as DNA, the CDR3 is TGTGCCAGCAGTGACCAGGCCTACGCCTCTAGACTCACAGATACGCAGTATTTT.

The V and J genes are TRBV28 and TRBJ2-3; the D is unclear. The germline V gene has CDR1 MDHEN and CDR2 SYDVKM. CDR3 size: 15 residues. V was shortened by 5 bases and J by 1 base, with 13 bases between the two germline ends. CDR3 amino acids: CASSRTELGTDTQYF. The CDR3 DNA reads as TGTGCCAGCAGTCGCACGGAATTGGGCACAGATACGCAGTATTTT.

The J gene is TRBJ2-7, the V gene TRBV9; TRBD1 matches 7 bases. Germline V gives CDR1 SGDLS, CDR2 YYNGEE. CDR3 length: 14 amino acids. V shed 4 bases and J 1 base; nucleotides not matched to a gene: 5. In nucleotides, the CDR3 is TGTGCCAGCAGCCAATCGACAGGGTCCTACGAGCAGTACTTC. Encoded protein: CASSQSTGSYEQYF.